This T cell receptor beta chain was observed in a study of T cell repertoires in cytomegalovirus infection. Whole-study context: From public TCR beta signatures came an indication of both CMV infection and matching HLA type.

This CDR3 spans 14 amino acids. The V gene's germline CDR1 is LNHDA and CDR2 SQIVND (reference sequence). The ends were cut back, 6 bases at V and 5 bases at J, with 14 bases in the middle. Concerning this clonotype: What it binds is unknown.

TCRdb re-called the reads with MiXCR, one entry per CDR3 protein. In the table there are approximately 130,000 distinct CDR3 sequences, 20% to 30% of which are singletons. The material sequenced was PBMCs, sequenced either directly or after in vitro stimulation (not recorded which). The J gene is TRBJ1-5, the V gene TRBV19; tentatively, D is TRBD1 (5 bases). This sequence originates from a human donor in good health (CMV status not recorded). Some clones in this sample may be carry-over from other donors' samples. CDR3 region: CASRAWGFDQPQHF. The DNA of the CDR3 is TGTGCCAGTAGGGCCTGGGGGTTCGATCAGCCCCAGCATTTT.